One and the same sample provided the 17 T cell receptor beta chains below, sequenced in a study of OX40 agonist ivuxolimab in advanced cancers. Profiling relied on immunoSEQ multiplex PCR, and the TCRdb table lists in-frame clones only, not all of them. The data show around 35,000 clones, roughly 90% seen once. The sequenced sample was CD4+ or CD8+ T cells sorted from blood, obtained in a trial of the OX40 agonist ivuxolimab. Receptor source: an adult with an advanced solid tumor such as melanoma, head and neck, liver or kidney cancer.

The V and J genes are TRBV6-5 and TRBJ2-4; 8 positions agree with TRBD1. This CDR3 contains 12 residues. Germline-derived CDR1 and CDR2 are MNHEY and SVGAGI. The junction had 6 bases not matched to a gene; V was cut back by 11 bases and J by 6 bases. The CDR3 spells CASSGTGNIQYF. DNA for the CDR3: TGTGCCTCCTCGGGGACAGGAAACATTCAGTACTTC.

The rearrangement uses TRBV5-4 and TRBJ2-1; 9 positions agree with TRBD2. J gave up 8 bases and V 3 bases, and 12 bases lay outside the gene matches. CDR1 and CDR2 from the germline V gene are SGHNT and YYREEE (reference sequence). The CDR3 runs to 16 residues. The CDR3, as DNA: TGTGCCAGCAGCTGGGCGGGAGCGGGAGGAGTTGATGAGCAGTTCTTC. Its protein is CASSWAGAGGVDEQFF.

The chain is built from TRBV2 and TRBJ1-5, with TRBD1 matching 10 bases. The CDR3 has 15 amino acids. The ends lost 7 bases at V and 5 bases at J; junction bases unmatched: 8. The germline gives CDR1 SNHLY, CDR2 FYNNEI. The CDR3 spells CASNPLDRGDQPQHF. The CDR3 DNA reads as TGTGCCAGCAACCCCTTGGACAGGGGGGATCAGCCCCAGCATTTT.

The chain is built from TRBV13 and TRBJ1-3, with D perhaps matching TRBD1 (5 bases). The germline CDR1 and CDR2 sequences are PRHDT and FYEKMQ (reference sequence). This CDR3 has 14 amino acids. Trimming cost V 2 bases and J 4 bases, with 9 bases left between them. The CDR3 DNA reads TGTGCCAGCAGCTTACGGGACGGGGGAAACACCATATATTTT. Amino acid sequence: CASSLRDGGNTIYF.

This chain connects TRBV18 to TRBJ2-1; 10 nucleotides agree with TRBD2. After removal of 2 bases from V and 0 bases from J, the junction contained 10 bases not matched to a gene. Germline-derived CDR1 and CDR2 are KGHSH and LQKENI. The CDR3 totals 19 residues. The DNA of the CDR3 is TGTGCCAGCTCACCAATTGGGACTAGCGCTATTAGCTCCTACAATGAGCAGTTCTTC. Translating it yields CASSPIGTSAISSYNEQFF.

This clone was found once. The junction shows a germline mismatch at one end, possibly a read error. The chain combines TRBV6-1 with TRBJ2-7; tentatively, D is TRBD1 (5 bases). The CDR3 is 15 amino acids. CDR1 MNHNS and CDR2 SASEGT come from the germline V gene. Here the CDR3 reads CAISEGQNPSYEQYF. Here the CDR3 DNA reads TGTGCCATCAGTGAAGGACAAAACCCCTCCTACGAGCAGTACTTC.

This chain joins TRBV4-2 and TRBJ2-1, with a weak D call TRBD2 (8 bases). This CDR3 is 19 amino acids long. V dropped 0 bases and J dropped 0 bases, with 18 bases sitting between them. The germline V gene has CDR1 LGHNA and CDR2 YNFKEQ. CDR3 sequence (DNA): TGTGCCAGCAGCCAAGATAGGGGGCGGGGGGCGGCCTCCTACAATGAGCAGTTCTTC. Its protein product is CASSQDRGRGAASYNEQFF.

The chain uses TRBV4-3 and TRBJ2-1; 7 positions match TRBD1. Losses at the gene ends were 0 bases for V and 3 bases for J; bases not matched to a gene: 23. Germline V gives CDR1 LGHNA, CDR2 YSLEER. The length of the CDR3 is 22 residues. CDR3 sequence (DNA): TGCGCCAGCAGCCAAGATTATGAGGACAGGTTAACACTTAATCCCCTCTACAATGAGCAGTTCTTC. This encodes CASSQDYEDRLTLNPLYNEQFF.

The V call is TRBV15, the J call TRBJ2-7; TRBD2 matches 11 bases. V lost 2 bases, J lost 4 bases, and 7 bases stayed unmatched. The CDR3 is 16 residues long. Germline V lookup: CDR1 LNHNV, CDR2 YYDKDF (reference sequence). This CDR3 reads CATSRTSGRRPYEQYF. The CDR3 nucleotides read TGTGCCACCAGCAGAACTAGCGGGAGACGACCTTACGAGCAGTACTTC.

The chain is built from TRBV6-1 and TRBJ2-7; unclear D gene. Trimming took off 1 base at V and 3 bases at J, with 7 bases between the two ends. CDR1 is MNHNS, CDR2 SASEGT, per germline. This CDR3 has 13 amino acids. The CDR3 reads CASSEGVDYEQYF. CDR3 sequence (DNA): TGTGCCAGCAGTGAAGGCGTCGACTACGAGCAGTACTTC.

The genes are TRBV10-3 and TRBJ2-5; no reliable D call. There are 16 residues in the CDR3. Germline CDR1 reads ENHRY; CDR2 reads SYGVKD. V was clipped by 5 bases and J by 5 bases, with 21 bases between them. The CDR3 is CAISRYSGQTVETQYF. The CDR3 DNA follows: TGTGCCATCAGTAGATACTCGGGCCAAACCGTTGAGACCCAGTACTTC.

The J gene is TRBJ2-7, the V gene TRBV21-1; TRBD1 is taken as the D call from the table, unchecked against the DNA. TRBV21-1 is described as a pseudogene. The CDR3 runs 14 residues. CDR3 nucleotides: TGTGCCAGCAGCTTCCGAGGGGGCACTAACGAGCAGTACTTC. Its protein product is CASSFRGGTNEQYF.

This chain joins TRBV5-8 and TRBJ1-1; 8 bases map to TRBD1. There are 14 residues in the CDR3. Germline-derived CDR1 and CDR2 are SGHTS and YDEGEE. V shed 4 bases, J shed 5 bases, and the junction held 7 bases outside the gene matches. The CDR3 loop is CASSDRTGRTEAFF. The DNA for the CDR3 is TGTGCCAGCAGCGATCGGACAGGGAGGACTGAAGCTTTCTTT. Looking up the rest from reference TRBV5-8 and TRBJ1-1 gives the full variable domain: EAGVTQSPTHLIKTRGQQATLRCSPISGHTSVYWYQQALGLGLQFLLWYDEGEERNRGNFPPRFSGRQFPNYSSELNVNALELEDSALYLCASSDRTGRTEAFFGQGTRLTVV.

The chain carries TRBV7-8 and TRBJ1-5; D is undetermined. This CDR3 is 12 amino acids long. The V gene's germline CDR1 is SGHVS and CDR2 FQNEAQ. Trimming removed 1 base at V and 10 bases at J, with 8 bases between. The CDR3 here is CASSLEWEPQHF. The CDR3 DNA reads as TGTGCCAGCAGCTTAGAGTGGGAACCCCAGCATTTT.

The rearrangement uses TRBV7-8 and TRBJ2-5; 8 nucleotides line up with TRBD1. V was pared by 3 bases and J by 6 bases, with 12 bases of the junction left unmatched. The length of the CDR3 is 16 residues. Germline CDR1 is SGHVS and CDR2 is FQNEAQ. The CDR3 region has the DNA TGTGCCAGCAGCTTGGGGCAGGGGGCTGGGCGACAGACCCAGTACTTC. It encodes CASSLGQGAGRQTQYF.

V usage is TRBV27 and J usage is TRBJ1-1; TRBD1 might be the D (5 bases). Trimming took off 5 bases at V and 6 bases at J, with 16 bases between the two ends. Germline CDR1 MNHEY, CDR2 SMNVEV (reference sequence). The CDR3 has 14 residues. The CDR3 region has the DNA TGTGCCAGCAGTGTAACGGGACCGGCCTCTGAAGCTTTCTTT. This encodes CASSVTGPASEAFF.

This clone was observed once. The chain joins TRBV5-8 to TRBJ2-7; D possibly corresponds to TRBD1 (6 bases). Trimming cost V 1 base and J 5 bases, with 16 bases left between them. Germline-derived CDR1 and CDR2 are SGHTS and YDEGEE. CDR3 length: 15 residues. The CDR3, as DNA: TGTGCCAGCAGCTTGTGGTCTGGGGGCCTAAACGAGCAGTACTTC. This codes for CASSLWSGGLNEQYF.